This T cell receptor beta chain was recorded in a study of molecular identifiers for immune sequencing clone quantification. Study background: Four of five RNA aliquots from around 20,000 or 100,000 naive CD8 T cells were sequenced. Findings and caveats of the study: Clones that exceeded 20 RNA copies held over 99% of effector molecules, yet under 1% in naive cells.

This clonotype was seen many times. Its antigen is still unknown. This CDR3 contains 12 residues. With 6 bases removed from V and 6 bases from J, the gap between germline ends came to 8 bases. CDR1 and CDR2 (germline): MDHEN, SYDVKM. Listed TCR primers, together with previously described methods, were used for the bulk TCR libraries. Each CDR3 protein is one row after TCRdb ran MiXCR on the PCR reads. Here the sample spans a few hundred thousand distinct CDR3 sequences, 20% to 25% being singletons. The V and J genes are TRBV28 and TRBJ2-2; D gene ambiguous. The receptor's source is a human donor in good health. Some libraries in this study had Jurkat cell RNA spiked in. The sequencing sample was made of naive CD8+ T cells from blood, with Jurkat cell RNA spiked in. The sample's subset: FACS-sorted CD8+CD4-CCR7+CD45RA+ naive T cells. The CDR3 sequence is CASSLDSGELFF. In DNA form, the CDR3 reads TGTGCCAGCAGCCTAGACTCCGGGGAGCTGTTTTTT.